The 3 T cell receptor beta chains presented below share a single source sample, sequenced in a study of cytomegalovirus exposure and HLA in healthy donors. PCR was performed using 60 Vbeta and 13 Jbeta primers. Profiled with immunoSEQ multiplex PCR; TCRdb holds only in-frame clones, not every one. The table has over 250,000 clones, more than 55% seen once. The sequenced sample consisted of PBMCs. Receptors were obtained from a female donor in good health and CMV-seronegative.

V and J are TRBV6-1 and TRBJ2-1; 11 bases line up with TRBD2. The CDR3 totals 15 residues. CDR1 MNHNS and CDR2 SASEGT come from the germline V gene. The V and J ends lost 7 bases and 3 bases, in that order; junction bases with no gene match: 5. CDR3 bases: TGTGCCAGCACAACCGGGACTAGCGGCTACAATGAGCAGTTCTTC. It is translated as CASTTGTSGYNEQFF.

The rearrangement joins TRBV6-1 to TRBJ2-1; 7 bases fit TRBD2. The germline V gene has CDR1 MNHNS and CDR2 SASEGT. The CDR3 loop spans 16 amino acids. After removal of 6 bases from V and 6 bases from J, the junction contained 14 bases not matched to a gene. CDR3 bases: TGTGCCAGCAGGGAATGGGGCGGGAGAATCCCCAATGAGCAGTTCTTC. This translates into CASREWGGRIPNEQFF.

This rearrangement joins TRBV7-9 to TRBJ2-1; 7 bases map to TRBD2. V gave up 0 bases and J gave up 5 bases; unmatched junction bases: 4. This CDR3 spans 15 amino acids. Germline V lookup: CDR1 SEHNR, CDR2 FQNEAQ (reference sequence). CDR3 protein: CASSLASGWDNEQFF. CDR3 nucleotide sequence: TGTGCCAGCAGCTTAGCTAGCGGGTGGGACAATGAGCAGTTCTTC. Looking up the rest from reference TRBV7-9 and TRBJ2-1 gives the full variable domain: DTGVSQNPRHKITKRGQNVTFRCDPISEHNRLYWYRQTLGQGPEFLTYFQNEAQLEKSRLLSDRFSAERPKGSFSTLEIQRTEQGDSAMYLCASSLASGWDNEQFFGPGTRLTVL.